This passage covers 12 T cell receptor beta chains from one sample sequenced in a study of blood T cell repertoires in COVID-19. The repertoire was sequenced with immunoSEQ multiplex PCR; TCRdb's copy has only in-frame clones and lacks some. The table shows more than 65,000 clones, with approximately 84% occurring only once. Source material: peripheral blood. These receptors were taken from a human donor in a cohort sampled during active COVID-19.

The chain couples TRBV18 to TRBJ1-2; tentatively, D is TRBD1 (5 bases). Germline V CDR1 and CDR2: KGHSH, LQKENI. V lost 3 bases and J lost 2, with 10 bases in between. There are 14 residues in the CDR3. This CDR3 is CASSPVGGNYGYTF. The CDR3 region has the DNA TGTGCCAGCTCACCGGTGGGGGGGAACTATGGCTACACCTTC.

The V call is TRBV5-1, the J call TRBJ1-4, with D possibly being TRBD1 (6 bases). V gave up 3 bases and J gave up 8 bases, with 17 bases separating them. The CDR3 is made up of 15 amino acids. Germline-derived CDR1 and CDR2 are SGHRS and YFSETQ. CDR3 nucleotides: TGCGCCAGCAGCTGGGGAACAGGGACAAGGGAAAAACTGTTTTTT. Residues: CASSWGTGTREKLFF.

The gene calls are TRBV11-1 and TRBJ2-7; 12 positions match TRBD2. V was clipped by 5 bases and J by 7 bases; unmatched bases: 12. Germline V CDR1 and CDR2: SGHAT, FQDESV (reference sequence). This CDR3 region has 16 residues. CDR3 region: CASSISPLAGGSEQYF. In DNA form, the CDR3 reads TGTGCCAGCAGCATAAGCCCACTAGCGGGAGGTTCGGAGCAGTACTTC.

The chain couples TRBV2 to TRBJ2-1, with 7 bases aligning to TRBD2. The germline CDR1 and CDR2 sequences are SNHLY and FYNNEI. CDR3 size: 13 residues. Trimming at V came to 9 bases and at J to 0 bases, leaving 2 bases not matched to a gene. The CDR3, as DNA: TGTGCCAGGGGGGGGAGCTCCTACAATGAGCAGTTCTTC. It translates to CARGGSSYNEQFF.

The chain carries TRBV6-5 and TRBJ2-7; 7 nucleotides line up with TRBD1. The CDR3 runs to 15 residues. Germline V gives CDR1 MNHEY, CDR2 SVGAGI. The J segment lost 6 bases and the V segment lost 6 bases, leaving 14 bases of the junction unmatched. This chain's CDR3 is CASSEGAGLLVEQYF. The DNA of the CDR3 is TGTGCCAGCAGCGAGGGGGCAGGACTCCTCGTCGAGCAGTACTTC.

This clone showed up just once. The chain carries TRBV11-2 and TRBJ1-6; D remains ambiguous. Trimming removed 3 bases from V and 9 bases from J, with 6 bases in between. Germline V gene data show CDR1 as SGHAT and CDR2 as FQNNGV. The CDR3 has 12 residues. CDR3 residues: CASSFSGSPLHF. In DNA form, the CDR3 reads TGTGCCAGCAGCTTTTCCGGTTCACCCCTCCACTTT.

V and J are TRBV6-5 and TRBJ1-2, with 8 positions matching TRBD1. The CDR3 totals 12 residues. Germline lookup yields CDR1 MNHEY and CDR2 SVGAGI. The V segment lost 7 bases and the J segment 6 bases; nucleotides outside the gene matches: 4. The CDR3 region is CASTSQGDGYTF. The CDR3 nucleotides are TGTGCCAGCACCTCACAGGGGGATGGCTACACCTTC.

The V call is TRBV29-1, the J call TRBJ2-5; 7 positions match TRBD1. The CDR3 extends over 12 amino acids. The J segment lost 5 bases and the V segment lost 5 bases, leaving 5 bases of the junction unmatched. Germline CDR1 reads SQVTM; CDR2 reads ANQGSEA. The chain's CDR3 is CSVSQGSETQYF. The CDR3 DNA reads TGCAGCGTTTCACAGGGGTCGGAGACCCAGTACTTC.

The chain has TRBV6-2 or TRBV6-3 and TRBJ2-7; 8 nucleotides line up with TRBD2. This CDR3 has 15 residues. V was clipped by 0 bases and J by 4 bases; unmatched bases: 5. Germline V gives CDR1 MNHEY, CDR2 SVGEGT. CDR3 protein: CASSYSGGARYEQYF. For the CDR3, the DNA is TGTGCCAGCAGTTACTCCGGGGGGGCCAGGTACGAGCAGTACTTC.

This clone came up once. DNA for the CDR3: TGTGCCAGCAGCGCCTTTCAAGAGACCCAGTACTTC. Protein sequence: CASSAFQETQYF. V usage is TRBV9 and J usage is TRBJ2-5; unclear D gene. Germline loops: CDR1 SGDLS, CDR2 YYNGEE. This CDR3 has 12 amino acids. With 3 bases removed from V and 2 bases from J, the gap between germline ends came to 5 bases.

The rearrangement joins TRBV19 to TRBJ2-1; 15 bases agree with TRBD2. The V segment lost 0 bases and the J segment 7 bases; nucleotides outside the gene matches: 4. CDR3 length equals 17 residues. CDR1 LNHDA and CDR2 SQIVND come from the germline V gene (reference sequence). Written as DNA, the CDR3 is TGTGCCAGTAGTATAGATCACGGGACTAGCGGGAGGAATGAGCAGTTCTTC. Encoded protein: CASSIDHGTSGRNEQFF.

This clone was seen a few times. The V call is TRBV7-2, the J call TRBJ1-6; the D gene is possibly TRBD1 (6 bases). CDR1 and CDR2 from the germline V gene are SGHTA and FQGNSA. Trimming cost V 3 bases and J 8 bases, with 11 bases left between them. The CDR3 consists of 14 residues. The chain's CDR3 is CASSLDSSHSPLHF. The DNA for the CDR3 is TGTGCCAGCAGCTTGGACAGTTCCCATTCACCCCTCCACTTT.